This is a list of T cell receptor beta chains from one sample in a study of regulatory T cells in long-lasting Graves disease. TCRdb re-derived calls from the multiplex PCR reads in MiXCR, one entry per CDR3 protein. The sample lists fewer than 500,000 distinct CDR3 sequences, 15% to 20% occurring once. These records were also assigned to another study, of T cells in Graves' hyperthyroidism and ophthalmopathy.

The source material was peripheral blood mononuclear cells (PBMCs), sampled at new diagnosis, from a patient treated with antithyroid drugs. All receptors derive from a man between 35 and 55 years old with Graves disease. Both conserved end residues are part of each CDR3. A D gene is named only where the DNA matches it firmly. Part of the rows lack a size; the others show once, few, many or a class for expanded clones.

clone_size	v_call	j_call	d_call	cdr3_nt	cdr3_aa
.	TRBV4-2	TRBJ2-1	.	TGTGCCAGCAGCCGGGCGGACAGCTCCTACAATGAGCAGTTCTTC	CASSRADSSYNEQFF
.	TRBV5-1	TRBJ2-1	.	TGCGCCAGCAGCTTGGGGGGACCACCCCTCGATGAGCAGTTCTTC	CASSLGGPPLDEQFF
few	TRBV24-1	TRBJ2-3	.	TGTGCCACCAGTGACTCCGGACGGGCAGCCACAGATACGCAGTATTTT	CATSDSGRAATDTQYF
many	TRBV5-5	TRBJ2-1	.	TGTGCCAGCAGCTTGGGCAGGACCTTCTACAATGAGCAGTTCTTC	CASSLGRTFYNEQFF
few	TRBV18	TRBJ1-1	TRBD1	TGTGCCAGCTCACCACTTCCAATCGACAGGGAGGGTGGGTCCACTGAAGCTTTCTTT	CASSPLPIDREGGSTEAFF
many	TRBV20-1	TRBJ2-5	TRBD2	TGCAGTGCTAGTCGGGGGGATGGCGTAGAGACCCAGTACTTC	CSASRGDGVETQYF
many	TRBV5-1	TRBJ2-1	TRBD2	TGTGCCAGCAGCTTAGCGCTAGCGGGAGGCAATGAGCAGTTCTTC	CASSLALAGGNEQFF
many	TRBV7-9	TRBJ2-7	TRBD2	TGTGCCAGCAGGCCTAGCGGAGCGGTCTCCGAGCAGTACTTC	CASRPSGAVSEQYF
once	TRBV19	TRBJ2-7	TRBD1	TGTGCCAGTAGTACTGGACAGGGGGCGGTTGAGCAGTACTTC	CASSTGQGAVEQYF
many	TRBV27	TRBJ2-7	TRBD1	TGTGCCAGCAGTTCCCAGGGGGCACTGGGCCTCGACGAGCAGTACTTC	CASSSQGALGLDEQYF
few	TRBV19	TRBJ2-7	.	TGTGCCAGTAGTATTGGTGGGACACCCGGATACTGGGAGCAGTACTTC	CASSIGGTPGYWEQYF
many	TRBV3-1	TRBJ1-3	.	TGTGCCAGCAGCCCTCCTCCAAGGGTTTCTGGAAACACCATATATTTT	CASSPPPRVSGNTIYF
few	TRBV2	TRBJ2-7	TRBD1	TGTGCCAGCAGTGAAAATGCGGACAGGGCTATCTACGAGCAGTACTTC	CASSENADRAIYEQYF
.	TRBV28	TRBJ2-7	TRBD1	TGTGCCAGCATTCCCGGGACAGGGGGCTCCTACGAGCAGTACTTC	CASIPGTGGSYEQYF
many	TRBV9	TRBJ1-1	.	TGTGCCAGCAGCGTAGCGTCAGGTTTAGAAACTGAAGCTTTCTTT	CASSVASGLETEAFF
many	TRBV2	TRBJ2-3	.	TGTGCCAGCAGTGAAGCAGGTTATTCCACAGATACGCAGTATTTT	CASSEAGYSTDTQYF
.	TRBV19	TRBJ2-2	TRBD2	TGTGCCAGTAGTATCGGGACTAGCGGCAGCGGGGAGCTGTTTTTT	CASSIGTSGSGELFF
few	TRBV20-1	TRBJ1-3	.	TGCAGTGCTCCACGACACAACTCTGGAAACACCATATATTTT	CSAPRHNSGNTIYF
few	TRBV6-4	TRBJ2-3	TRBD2	TGTGCCAGCAGTGACTCGGCGGGAGGGCCAGATACGCAGTATTTT	CASSDSAGGPDTQYF
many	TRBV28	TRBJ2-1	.	TGTGCCAGCAGCACCGAGACCGACAATGAGCAGTTCTTC	CASSTETDNEQFF
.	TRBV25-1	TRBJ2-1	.	TGTGCCACGATTAGCGGTTACAATGAGCAGTTCTTC	CATISGYNEQFF
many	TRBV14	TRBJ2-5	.	TGTGCCAGCAGCCCCCAATGGGCGGGGACGTTAGGAGAGACCCAGTACTTC	CASSPQWAGTLGETQYF
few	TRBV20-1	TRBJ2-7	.	TGCAGTGCTAGGGGCTCTCCTCTAGCGCCCTCCTACGAGCAGTACTTC	CSARGSPLAPSYEQYF
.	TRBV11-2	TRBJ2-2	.	TGTGCCAGCAGCTTAGGATGGCCGAACACCGGGGAGCTGTTTTTT	CASSLGWPNTGELFF
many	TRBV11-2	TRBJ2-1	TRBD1	TGTGCCAGCAGCTCCGGGACAGGGGTAGTAAATGAGCAGTTCTTC	CASSSGTGVVNEQFF
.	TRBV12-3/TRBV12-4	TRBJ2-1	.	TGTGCCAGCAGATTCGCCGGAGGGCCAGTCAATGAGCAGTTCTTC	CASRFAGGPVNEQFF
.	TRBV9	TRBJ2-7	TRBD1	TGTGCCAGCAGCGTGGGACAGGCTAACGAGCAGTACTTC	CASSVGQANEQYF